Below, 3 T cell receptor beta chains from the same sample are listed, as sequenced in a study of CD8 T cells in Susac syndrome (dated by TCRdb to the late 2010s). Receptor amplification or capture employed the immunoSEQ multiplex PCR assay. RNA was extracted using the RNeasy kit, and about 0.5 to 1 ug of the RNA was reverse transcribed with random hexamers. TCRdb redid the processing of the public reads, applying fastp at Q25 and MiXCR, and retained in-frame beta chains. Each entry merges the rows of one CDR3 protein and shows their most common DNA and genes. The sample table contains just under 150,000 distinct CDR3 sequences; only one count was recorded for roughly 94% of them. Approximately 0.08% of the sample belongs to the ten largest clones. Specimen: CD4+ T cells from PBMCs. These receptors were taken from a human donor in good health.

This clonotype appeared once. The genes are TRBV28 and TRBJ1-5; D remains ambiguous. With 5 bases removed from V and 2 bases from J, the gap between germline ends came to 10 bases. Germline CDR1 is MDHEN and CDR2 is SYDVKM. The CDR3 covers 14 residues. The CDR3 DNA follows: TGTGCCAGCAGTCGGGCCCGGGGCAATCAGCCCCAGCATTTT. This sequence encodes CASSRARGNQPQHF. Combining the CDR3 with reference TRBV28 and TRBJ1-5 gives the whole variable domain DVKVTQSSRYLVKRTGEKVFLECVQDMDHENMFWYRQDPGLGLRLIYFSYDVKMKEKGDIPEGYSVSREKKERFSLILESASTNQTSMYLCASSRARGNQPQHFGDGTRLSIL.

The chain combines TRBV14 with TRBJ2-3; D remains ambiguous. This CDR3 spans 12 amino acids. V gave up 1 base and J gave up 3 bases, with 2 bases separating them. CDR1 is SGHDN, CDR2 FVKESK, per germline. The CDR3 protein is CASSQVTDTQYF. CDR3 in DNA: TGTGCCAGCAGCCAAGTAACAGATACGCAGTATTTT.

The chain carries TRBV7-9 and TRBJ1-2, with D possibly being TRBD1 (5 bases). Germline V gene sequence: CDR1 SEHNR, CDR2 FQNEAQ (reference sequence). The CDR3 loop spans 12 amino acids. The V end lost 5 bases, the J end lost 7 bases, and 11 bases lay between the germline ends. CDR3 in amino acids: CASSTRQSGYTF. Written as DNA, the CDR3 is TGTGCCAGCAGCACCCGACAGTCTGGCTACACCTTC.